This T cell receptor beta chain was obtained from a study of cytomegalovirus exposure and HLA in healthy donors. Findings of the study overall: Reports credit the classifier with highly specific, highly sensitive diagnosis of cytomegalovirus status.

The PCR made use of 60 Vbeta and 13 Jbeta primers. This table comes from immunoSEQ multiplex PCR, and its TCRdb copy is limited to in-frame clones, with some not included. The sample records about 190,000 clones, under 85% being singletons. The V segment lost 10 bases and the J segment 3 bases; nucleotides outside the gene matches: 5. Germline V CDR1 and CDR2: MNHEY, SVGAGI. This CDR3 has 12 amino acids. A note on this clone: The antigen remains unidentified.

This receptor was taken from a woman between 18 and 29 years old in good health and CMV-seronegative. What was sequenced was PBMCs. V usage is TRBV6-5 and J usage is TRBJ2-7; 8 bases align to TRBD1. CDR3 in amino acids: CATTGEVYEQYF. The CDR3 DNA reads TGTGCCACGACAGGGGAGGTCTACGAGCAGTACTTC.